The T cell receptor beta chain under discussion was sequenced for a study of cytomegalovirus exposure and HLA in healthy donors. Notes on the study in general: It was reported that the classifier diagnosed cytomegalovirus status with high specificity and sensitivity in both the original and validation cohorts. Generally TCR sequences proved uncommon, though certain public TCRs appeared in numerous donors. A later examination showed that TCR association rates differed by HLA locus, with DRB1 most and HLA-C fewest.

PCR used 60 Vbeta primers and 13 Jbeta primers. The repertoire was sequenced with immunoSEQ multiplex PCR; TCRdb's copy has only in-frame clones and lacks some. Among approximately 190,000 clones listed, 75% to 90% were seen once. V trimming: 8 bases; J trimming: 4 bases; junction bases outside the gene matches: 12. The CDR3 length is 15 residues. The germline V gene has CDR1 MNHEY and CDR2 SMNVEV (reference sequence). A note on this clone: Its target is not known.

This TCR was sampled from a boy aged 2 to 10 in good health and CMV-seronegative. The genes are TRBV27 and TRBJ1-2; 8 nucleotides agree with TRBD1. The sequencing sample was made of PBMCs. CDR3 coding DNA: TGTGCCAGCTTCTCAACAGGACAGGGTAGCTATGGCTACACCTTC. Protein sequence: CASFSTGQGSYGYTF.